Presented here are 20 T cell receptor beta chains from one specimen sequenced in a study of cytomegalovirus exposure and HLA in healthy donors (dated by TCRdb to the late 2010s). The library was built by means of the immunoSEQ multiplex PCR assay. For the multiplex PCR, a mixture combining 60 forward primers for TCR Vbeta segments and 13 reverse primers for TCR Jbeta segments was used. The immuneACCESS repertoire file appears here via TCRdb, limited to in-frame rearrangements. These files lack a portion of the clones; in checked studies, under half of the deficit traces to unresolved V genes, and the cause of the others is not known. The sample includes more than 90,000 clones, with around 78% observed a single time. The top ten clonotypes cover 0.57% of the sample. The specimen sequenced was PBMCs. These receptors came from a man under 40 in good health and CMV-seronegative.

The rearrangement joins TRBV5-1 to TRBJ1-1; D is undetermined. Germline V gives CDR1 SGHRS, CDR2 YFSETQ. Between the trimmed V and J ends, which lost 1 base and 0 bases, there was a span of 4 bases. CDR3 length: 13 residues. CDR3 coding DNA: TGCGCCAGCAGCTTGTCGGTGAACACTGAAGCTTTCTTT. The encoded protein is CASSLSVNTEAFF.

This clone was detected only a few times. The gene calls are TRBV7-9 and TRBJ1-1; TRBD1 agrees at 8 bases. CDR1 and CDR2 from the germline V gene are SEHNR and FQNEAQ (reference sequence). This CDR3 is built from 14 residues. J gave up 11 bases and V 4 bases, and 12 bases lay outside the gene matches. The CDR3 DNA reads TGTGCCAGCAGCTCCGTTGGACAGGGAGCTGTGGCTTTCTTT. This encodes CASSSVGQGAVAFF.

The chain is built from TRBV28 and TRBJ2-6; maybe TRBD2 (6 bases). V gave up 6 bases and J gave up 2 bases, with 11 bases separating them. Germline assignment: CDR1 MDHEN and CDR2 SYDVKM. The CDR3 sequence is 15 residues long. Here the CDR3 DNA reads TGTGCCAGCAGCCTGGGGGGTGCTGGGGCCAACGTCCTGACTTTC. This gives the protein CASSLGGAGANVLTF.

The CDR3 nucleotides are TGTGCCAGCAGTGAAGCGCCAGGGAGGTTTAGCAATCAGCCCCAGCATTTT. It encodes CASSEAPGRFSNQPQHF. The V call is TRBV6-1, the J call TRBJ1-5, with D maybe TRBD1 (5 bases). The CDR3 is made up of 17 amino acids. Trimming took off 0 bases at V and 0 bases at J, with 12 bases between the two ends. Looked up from germline, CDR1 is MNHNS and CDR2 is SASEGT.

This CDR3 is CASSPSWQDRVSEQFF. The CDR3, as DNA: TGTGCCAGCAGCCCGAGCTGGCAGGACAGGGTTAGTGAGCAGTTCTTC. The rearrangement uses TRBV4-2 and TRBJ2-1; 8 bases line up with TRBD1. CDR1 is LGHNA and CDR2 is YNFKEQ in the germline V gene. The trim removed 4 bases at V and 9 bases at J, leaving 14 bases unmatched. The CDR3 consists of 16 residues.

The chain links TRBV5-4 to TRBJ2-3, with D possibly TRBD2 on 7 matching bases. This CDR3 region has 14 residues. Germline CDR1 SGHNT, CDR2 YYREEE (reference sequence). V lost 5 bases to trimming and J lost 6 bases, with 16 bases between them. This chain's CDR3 is CASRRGGGGDTQYF. Here the CDR3 DNA reads TGTGCCAGCAGGAGGGGCGGGGGCGGGGATACGCAGTATTTT.

The CDR3 region is CASRVEGQNNSPLHF. CDR3 in DNA: TGTGCCAGCAGGGTAGAGGGACAGAATAATTCACCCCTCCACTTT. The chain is built from TRBV6-6 and TRBJ1-6, with TRBD1 identical over 7 bases. The germline CDR1 and CDR2 sequences are MNHNY and SVGAGI (reference sequence). Losses at the gene ends were 6 bases for V and 5 bases for J; bases not matched to a gene: 7. This CDR3 contains 15 residues.

The gene calls are TRBV6-5 and TRBJ1-2; the D is unclear. V lost 3 bases and J 4 bases, leaving 18 bases between the germline ends. The CDR3 spans 16 residues. From germline, CDR1 is MNHEY and CDR2 SVGAGI. CDR3 protein: CASSYPQAGFGYGYTF. The CDR3, as DNA: TGTGCCAGCAGTTATCCTCAGGCGGGATTCGGCTATGGCTACACCTTC.

This chain connects TRBV6-6 to TRBJ1-1; D is ambiguous. In germline, CDR1 is MNHNY, CDR2 SVGAGI (reference sequence). V lost 4 bases and J 1 base, leaving 10 bases between the germline ends. The CDR3 has 14 residues. Written as DNA, the CDR3 is TGTGCCAGCAGTTTTGACGGGAAGAACACTGAAGCTTTCTTT. This gives the protein CASSFDGKNTEAFF.

The chain joins TRBV7-6 to TRBJ2-5; D possibly corresponds to TRBD2 (5 bases). The CDR3 loop spans 14 amino acids. Germline CDR1 reads SGHVS; CDR2 reads FNYEAQ. Trimming took off 6 bases at V and 2 bases at J, with 13 bases between the two ends. The CDR3 sequence: CASSRWTGQETQYF. CDR3 bases: TGTGCCAGCAGTCGCTGGACGGGACAAGAGACCCAGTACTTC.

The J gene is TRBJ2-5, the V gene TRBV11-2, with a tentative D call TRBD2 (5 bases). CDR3 size: 16 residues. Looked up from germline, CDR1 is SGHAT and CDR2 is FQNNGV. V lost 1 base and J 6 bases, leaving 18 bases between the germline ends. This chain's CDR3 is CASSLGLSGAPKTQYF. DNA of the CDR3: TGTGCCAGCAGCTTAGGATTGAGCGGAGCCCCGAAGACCCAGTACTTC.

This clone showed up just once. The chain couples TRBV5-1 to TRBJ1-2; 8 bases agree with TRBD1. After removal of 2 bases from V and 0 bases from J, the junction contained 3 bases not matched to a gene. The CDR3 contains 15 residues. Germline loops: CDR1 SGHRS, CDR2 YFSETQ. For the CDR3, the DNA is TGCGCCAGCAGCTTACAGGGGGAAGCTAACTATGGCTACACCTTC. Translating gives CASSLQGEANYGYTF.

V usage is TRBV18 and J usage is TRBJ2-7, with D possibly matching TRBD2 (5 bases). Germline V gene sequence: CDR1 KGHSH, CDR2 LQKENI. The V end lost 0 bases, the J end lost 6 bases, and 18 bases lay between the germline ends. This CDR3 spans 16 amino acids. CDR3 in amino acids: CASSPPGAGGSSEQYV. CDR3 DNA sequence: TGTGCCAGCTCACCACCAGGAGCCGGAGGCTCGTCCGAGCAGTACGTC.

This clone was seen once. J is TRBJ2-1 and V is TRBV7-8; D is unresolved. This CDR3 spans 12 amino acids. The V end was cut by 5 bases, the J end by 5 bases, with 7 bases between. CDR1 and CDR2 (germline): SGHVS, FQNEAQ. The CDR3 DNA reads TGTGCCAGCAGCCATTTAGACAATGAGCAGTTCTTC. This gives the protein CASSHLDNEQFF.

V is TRBV15 and J is TRBJ2-1, with 8 positions matching TRBD2. Trimming at V came to 6 bases and at J to 9 bases, leaving 16 bases not matched to a gene. CDR3 length equals 16 residues. Germline V gene sequence: CDR1 LNHNV, CDR2 YYDKDF (reference sequence). The CDR3: CATSPTGLVSSGEQFF. CDR3 nucleotide sequence: TGTGCCACCAGTCCCACGGGACTAGTATCGTCTGGTGAGCAGTTCTTC.

V is TRBV5-6 and J is TRBJ2-2, with 7 bases lining up with TRBD1. Germline loops: CDR1 SGHDT, CDR2 YYEEEE. With V trimmed by 0 bases and J by 3 bases, 5 bases remained unmatched. The CDR3 has 16 amino acids. The CDR3 reads CASSLVGGAYTGELFF. CDR3 bases: TGTGCCAGCAGCTTGGTAGGGGGCGCGTACACCGGGGAGCTGTTTTTT.

V is TRBV6-5 and J is TRBJ1-1, with D perhaps matching TRBD1 (5 bases). The CDR3 has 16 amino acids. V was clipped by 0 bases and J by 11 bases, with 22 bases between them. Germline CDR1 reads MNHEY; CDR2 reads SVGAGI. The CDR3: CASSYSTGTRRGDAFF. The CDR3 region has the DNA TGTGCCAGCAGTTACTCTACCGGTACTAGGAGGGGCGACGCTTTCTTT.

The V gene is TRBV6-5, the J gene TRBJ1-1; D not resolved. Trimming took 2 bases from V and 4 from J, leaving 5 bases between them. CDR1 and CDR2 from the germline V gene are MNHEY and SVGAGI. This CDR3 contains 12 residues. CDR3 DNA sequence: TGTGCCAGCAGTTACCCCCTCACTGAAGCTTTCTTT. As protein: CASSYPLTEAFF.

The chain combines TRBV7-8 with TRBJ2-5; 7 positions agree with TRBD1. Germline CDR1 SGHVS, CDR2 FQNEAQ. Trimming cost V 4 bases and J 5 bases; bases outside gene matches: 13. This CDR3 is 16 amino acids long. This CDR3 reads CASSSKGQTSGETQYF. For the CDR3, the DNA is TGTGCCAGCAGCTCAAAGGGACAGACCTCCGGGGAGACCCAGTACTTC.

The rearrangement joins TRBV18 to TRBJ1-5; D is possibly TRBD1 (6 bases). Germline loops: CDR1 KGHSH, CDR2 LQKENI. The CDR3 loop spans 14 amino acids. V was pared by 3 bases and J by 4 bases, with 10 bases between. As DNA, the CDR3 is TGTGCCAGCTCACCCTCAGGGGAGAATCAGCCCCAGCATTTT. It translates to CASSPSGENQPQHF.